Presented here are 6 T cell receptor beta chains from one specimen sequenced in a study of CD8 T cells in ankylosing spondylitis. Regarding the study as a whole: Seemingly distinctive of ankylosing spondylitis blood was a TCR beta motif formed by eight highly homologous variants.

Their recognized antigens are unknown. Each CDR3 protein gets one entry after TCRdb re-called the 5' RACE reads with MiXCR. The table lists around 890,000 distinct CDR3 sequences, 10% to 15% of them singletons. Sequencing input: blood, either unsorted or a sorted T cell fraction (not recorded which). All receptors come from a male donor with ankylosing spondylitis.

The V and J genes are TRBV7-2 and TRBJ1-2, with TRBD1 matching 11 bases. Germline CDR1 reads SGHTA; CDR2 reads FQGNSA. The CDR3 has 15 residues. V was pared by 3 bases and J by 4 bases, with 4 bases of the junction left unmatched. The CDR3 DNA reads TGTGCCAGCAGCTTGGGACAGGGGGGATCCTATGGCTACACCTTC. Translated: CASSLGQGGSYGYTF.

This clonotype was recorded at least ten times. The genes are TRBV12-3 or TRBV12-4 and TRBJ2-5; D uncertain. CDR3 length: 14 residues. V lost 3 bases to trimming and J lost 0 bases, with 8 bases between them. The CDR3, as DNA: TGTGCCAGCAGTTTGGGTCAGTACCAAGAGACCCAGTACTTC. This codes for CASSLGQYQETQYF.

This clonotype was detected ten times or more. V usage is TRBV7-9 and J usage is TRBJ2-5; no firm D call. In germline, CDR1 is SEHNR, CDR2 FQNEAQ (reference sequence). V was trimmed by 2 bases and J by 3 bases, leaving 7 bases between them. This CDR3 is built from 13 residues. The CDR3 DNA reads as TGTGCCAGCAGCTTAACAGAGGAAGAGACCCAGTACTTC. The encoded protein is CASSLTEEETQYF.

The chain combines TRBV7-8 with TRBJ2-4, with 9 bases identical to TRBD2. Germline V CDR1 and CDR2: SGHVS, FQNEAQ. With 1 base clipped from V and 2 bases from J, the junction kept 9 bases outside the gene matches. The CDR3 is 18 amino acids. CDR3 in amino acids: CASSLVSSGRWTKNIQYF. CDR3 sequence (DNA): TGTGCCAGCAGCTTAGTCAGTAGCGGGAGATGGACCAAAAACATTCAGTACTTC.

This clonotype showed up just a few times. CDR3: CASSLNLNRVNEAFF. The CDR3 region has the DNA TGCGCCAGCAGCCTCAATTTAAACAGAGTCAATGAAGCTTTCTTT. V usage is TRBV4-3 and J usage is TRBJ1-1; D call uncertain. The V gene's germline CDR1 is LGHNA and CDR2 YSLEER. V lost 4 bases to trimming and J lost 7 bases, with 19 bases between them. The CDR3 consists of 15 residues.

This clonotype has just a few counts. The V call is TRBV7-9, the J call TRBJ2-5, with D uncertain. Trimming removed 2 bases from V and 2 bases from J, with 12 bases in between. The CDR3 length is 15 residues. Germline values: CDR1 SEHNR, CDR2 FQNEAQ (reference sequence). The CDR3 protein is CASSLRATLQETQYF. The CDR3 bases are TGTGCCAGCAGCTTACGTGCGACCTTACAAGAGACCCAGTACTTC.